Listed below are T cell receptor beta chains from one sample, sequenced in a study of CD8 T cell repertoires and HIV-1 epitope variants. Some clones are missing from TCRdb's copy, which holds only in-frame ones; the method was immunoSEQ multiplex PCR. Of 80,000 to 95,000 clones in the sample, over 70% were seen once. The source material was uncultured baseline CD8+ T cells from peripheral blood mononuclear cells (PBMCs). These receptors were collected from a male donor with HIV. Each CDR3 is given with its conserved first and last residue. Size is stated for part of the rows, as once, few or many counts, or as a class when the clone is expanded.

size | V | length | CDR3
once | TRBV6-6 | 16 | CASTSLFSATNEKLFF
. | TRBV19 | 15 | CASSVKTSRPNEQFF
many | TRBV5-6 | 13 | CASSGTDSRPLHF
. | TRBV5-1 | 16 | CASSLAQGPPNEKLFF
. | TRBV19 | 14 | CASSPRQGTDTQYF
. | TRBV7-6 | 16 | CASTRTGPTLKETQYF
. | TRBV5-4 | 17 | CASSPDSTLAGAYEQYF
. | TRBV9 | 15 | CASSVGGASTDTQYF
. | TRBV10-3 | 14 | CAITSGTGVVEQYF
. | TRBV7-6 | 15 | CASSSQGESNQPQHF
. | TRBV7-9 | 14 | CASSLEARSYGYTF
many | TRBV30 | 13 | CACHRGTNYGYTF
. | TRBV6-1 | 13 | CASRESSYNEQFF
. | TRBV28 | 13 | CATSLGTNYGYTF
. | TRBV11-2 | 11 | CASSPQETQYF
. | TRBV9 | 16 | CASSVWRGQNTGELFF
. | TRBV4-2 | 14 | CASSAEITTDTQYF
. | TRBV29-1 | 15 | CSVEVLAVLGDTQYF
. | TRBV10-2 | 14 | CASSGGATNTEAFF
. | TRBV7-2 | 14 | CASSLAGADYGYTF
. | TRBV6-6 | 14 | CASTDRGNTGELFF